This T cell receptor beta chain was retrieved from a study of shared clonotypes between healthy human individuals. Study findings and constraints: For naive CD4 cells, roughly 5% of clonotypes were shared across a handful of donors. The study's rarefaction showed incomplete sorted-subset sequencing despite large depth.

All of the donors resided in Nashville, Tennessee, and each was a Caucasian adult. Every subset had its genomic DNA shared out evenly among several immunoSEQ plates. Clones were read by immunoSEQ multiplex PCR, and TCRdb kept only the in-frame ones, dropping some. The sample holds 1,100,000 or so clones; more than 75% are singletons and the top ten take roughly 0.56%. Of note for this clone: Its antigen is currently unknown.

The V gene lost 4 bases and the J gene lost 3 bases, with 7 bases spanning the gap. The CDR3 runs 12 residues. Germline V gene sequence: CDR1 SGHDT, CDR2 YYEEEE. The receptor comes from a man aged 18 to 29 in good health. Some clones in this sample may be carry-over from other donors' samples. Sequenced material: memory CD4+ T cells from PBMCs. Documented subset: CD45RA-negative fraction. The rearrangement links TRBV5-6 to TRBJ2-5; maybe TRBD1 (5 bases). The CDR3 reads CASSQGEETQYF. CDR3 bases: TGTGCCAGCAGCCAAGGGGAAGAGACCCAGTACTTC.